A selection of T cell receptor beta chains follows, all from one sample in a study of blood T cells in healthy people across ages. TCRdb processed the 5' RACE reads anew with MiXCR; each CDR3 protein has one entry. The table includes hundreds of thousands of distinct CDR3 sequences, approximately 50% detected once. The sequenced material came from blood. The receptors shown here come from a woman aged 55-69 years in good health. Both conserved end residues are part of each CDR3. Each record gives: J gene, clone size, V gene, D gene, CDR3 DNA, CDR3 protein. The D gene is left open where the match is weak. For some rows the clone size is stated as once, few or many, or as a class when expanded; others skip it.

j_gene: TRBJ2-7; abundance: NA; v_gene: TRBV2; d_gene: NA; CDR3nt: TGTGCCACGACCCTCGGGCGGAACTACGAGCAGTACTTC; CDR3aa: CATTLGRNYEQYF
j_gene: TRBJ2-5; abundance: NA; v_gene: TRBV18; d_gene: NA; CDR3nt: TGTGCCAGCTCACCAAAACAGAAACAAGAGACCCAGTACTTC; CDR3aa: CASSPKQKQETQYF
j_gene: TRBJ2-1; abundance: few; v_gene: TRBV20-1; d_gene: TRBD2; CDR3nt: TGCAGTGCTAGAGAGAGAGCGGGAGGCCTCTCCTACAATGAGCAGTTCTTC; CDR3aa: CSARERAGGLSYNEQFF
j_gene: TRBJ2-7; abundance: NA; v_gene: TRBV20-1; d_gene: NA; CDR3nt: TGCAGTGCCAAAAGAGGCTACGAGCAGTACTTC; CDR3aa: CSAKRGYEQYF
j_gene: TRBJ2-5; abundance: NA; v_gene: TRBV2; d_gene: NA; CDR3nt: TGTGCCAGCAGTGAAGAGGAGGCCGGGGAAGAGACCCAGTACTTC; CDR3aa: CASSEEEAGEETQYF
j_gene: TRBJ2-5; abundance: NA; v_gene: TRBV3-1; d_gene: NA; CDR3nt: TGTGCCAGCAGCCAAGCGTGGGCCCAAGAGACCCAGTACTTC; CDR3aa: CASSQAWAQETQYF
j_gene: TRBJ2-7; abundance: NA; v_gene: TRBV2; d_gene: NA; CDR3nt: TGTGCCAGCCATCAGGTTCTCGGAGAGCAGTACTTC; CDR3aa: CASHQVLGEQYF
j_gene: TRBJ2-1; abundance: few; v_gene: TRBV20-1; d_gene: TRBD2; CDR3nt: TGCAGTGCTAAGCCTAGCGGAAATACCGGGTTCAATGAGCAGTTCTTC; CDR3aa: CSAKPSGNTGFNEQFF
j_gene: TRBJ1-1; abundance: few; v_gene: TRBV20-1; d_gene: NA; CDR3nt: TGCAGTGCTAGTGATCGGACCCGGCGGACTGAAGCTTTCTTT; CDR3aa: CSASDRTRRTEAFF
j_gene: TRBJ2-7; abundance: NA; v_gene: TRBV4-1; d_gene: TRBD2; CDR3nt: TGCGCCAGCAGCTCCTGGAGCGGGGACTCCTACGAGCAGTACTTC; CDR3aa: CASSSWSGDSYEQYF
j_gene: TRBJ2-7; abundance: NA; v_gene: TRBV7-2; d_gene: TRBD2; CDR3nt: TGTGTCAGCAGCCCAGCGGGAGGATACGAGCAGTACTTC; CDR3aa: CVSSPAGGYEQYF
j_gene: TRBJ2-3; abundance: NA; v_gene: TRBV7-2; d_gene: NA; CDR3nt: TGTGCCAGCAAAACATCGCAATACAGTACTGAGTATTTT; CDR3aa: CASKTSQYSTEYF
j_gene: TRBJ2-1; abundance: NA; v_gene: TRBV11-2; d_gene: NA; CDR3nt: TGTGCCAGCAGCCCCGGTGAGCGGCCTGACAATGAGCAGTTCTTC; CDR3aa: CASSPGERPDNEQFF
j_gene: TRBJ2-2; abundance: NA; v_gene: TRBV20-1; d_gene: NA; CDR3nt: TGCAGTGCTCCCACCATAGGGGGGGGAGGGCCAGGGACCGGGGAGCTGTTTTTT; CDR3aa: CSAPTIGGGGPGTGELFF
j_gene: TRBJ2-7; abundance: NA; v_gene: TRBV5-4; d_gene: NA; CDR3nt: TGTGCCAGCAGCCCGATAACCGGCAGCGCGATCTCCTACGAGCAGTACTTC; CDR3aa: CASSPITGSAISYEQYF
j_gene: TRBJ1-6; abundance: few; v_gene: TRBV9; d_gene: NA; CDR3nt: TGTGCCAGCAGCCTCCTTGGACAGCTTTATTCACCCCTCCACTTT; CDR3aa: CASSLLGQLYSPLHF
j_gene: TRBJ1-5; abundance: NA; v_gene: TRBV5-5; d_gene: NA; CDR3nt: TGTGCCAGCAGCCCAGACAGGCCGCAATATCAGCCCCAGCATTTT; CDR3aa: CASSPDRPQYQPQHF
j_gene: TRBJ2-7; abundance: NA; v_gene: TRBV20-1; d_gene: TRBD2; CDR3nt: TGCAGTGCTAGAGACTTTTCCGGGGGGACTTACGAGCAGTACTTC; CDR3aa: CSARDFSGGTYEQYF
j_gene: TRBJ2-3; abundance: NA; v_gene: TRBV5-1; d_gene: TRBD2; CDR3nt: TGCGCCAGCGCGGAGGGACTAGCGGGCGCAGATACGCAGTATTTT; CDR3aa: CASAEGLAGADTQYF
j_gene: TRBJ1-2; abundance: few; v_gene: TRBV7-2; d_gene: NA; CDR3nt: TGTGCCAGCAGTCACAACCAGGGCTATGGCTACACCTTC; CDR3aa: CASSHNQGYGYTF
j_gene: TRBJ1-1; abundance: NA; v_gene: TRBV3-1; d_gene: NA; CDR3nt: TGTGCCAGCAGCCAACAAGCAGGGGAAGCTTTCTTT; CDR3aa: CASSQQAGEAFF
j_gene: TRBJ2-1; abundance: NA; v_gene: TRBV6-6; d_gene: TRBD2; CDR3nt: TGTGCCAGCTCCAGCGGGAGGTCGTATGAGCAGTTCTTC; CDR3aa: CASSSGRSYEQFF
j_gene: TRBJ2-7; abundance: few; v_gene: TRBV6-2/TRBV6-3; d_gene: NA; CDR3nt: TGTGCCAGCAGACGCCAATACGAGCAGTACTTC; CDR3aa: CASRRQYEQYF
j_gene: TRBJ2-7; abundance: NA; v_gene: TRBV18; d_gene: NA; CDR3nt: TGTGCCAGCTCACCACCGGGTCGGGGGCAATCGTCCTACAATGAGCAGTACTTC; CDR3aa: CASSPPGRGQSSYNEQYF
j_gene: TRBJ2-5; abundance: NA; v_gene: TRBV20-1; d_gene: TRBD2; CDR3nt: TGCAGTGCACCACTAGCGGAAGAGACCCAGTACTTC; CDR3aa: CSAPLAEETQYF
j_gene: TRBJ2-1; abundance: NA; v_gene: TRBV4-3; d_gene: TRBD2; CDR3nt: TGCGCCAGCAGCCAGGATTTACGCGGGAGTGGGGATGAGCAGTTCTTC; CDR3aa: CASSQDLRGSGDEQFF
j_gene: TRBJ2-1; abundance: few; v_gene: TRBV20-1; d_gene: NA; CDR3nt: TGCAGTGCTAGGAGGGGAAGTGTCTCCTACAATGAGCAGTTCTTC; CDR3aa: CSARRGSVSYNEQFF
j_gene: TRBJ2-1; abundance: NA; v_gene: TRBV12-3/TRBV12-4; d_gene: TRBD1; CDR3nt: TGTGCCAGCAGTCAGACCGGGACAGGGCCTTCCAATGAGCAGTTCTTC; CDR3aa: CASSQTGTGPSNEQFF
j_gene: TRBJ2-5; abundance: few; v_gene: TRBV29-1; d_gene: NA; CDR3nt: TGCAGCGCTCTGGACCCGAACCGTGCCGAGACCCAGTACTTC; CDR3aa: CSALDPNRAETQYF
j_gene: TRBJ1-1; abundance: few; v_gene: TRBV4-2; d_gene: NA; CDR3nt: TGTGCCAGCAGGAAGGGGGACTTCACTGAAGCTTTCTTT; CDR3aa: CASRKGDFTEAFF
j_gene: TRBJ2-7; abundance: NA; v_gene: TRBV10-3; d_gene: NA; CDR3nt: TGTGCCATCAGTGTTTCAGGGCCCCCCTACGAGCAGTACTTC; CDR3aa: CAISVSGPPYEQYF
j_gene: TRBJ1-2; abundance: NA; v_gene: TRBV2; d_gene: NA; CDR3nt: TGTGCCAGTCGGGTCACTAGATCGTATGGCTACACCTTC; CDR3aa: CASRVTRSYGYTF
j_gene: TRBJ2-4; abundance: NA; v_gene: TRBV7-2; d_gene: TRBD2; CDR3nt: TGTGCCAGCAGCTTATCCGTAGCGGGACTAAACATTCAGTACTTC; CDR3aa: CASSLSVAGLNIQYF
j_gene: TRBJ1-1; abundance: once; v_gene: TRBV6-5; d_gene: NA; CDR3nt: TGTGCCAGCAGTCCTAAAATGGGGCGGGCGAACACTGAAGCTTTCTTT; CDR3aa: CASSPKMGRANTEAFF
j_gene: TRBJ2-7; abundance: NA; v_gene: TRBV20-1; d_gene: NA; CDR3nt: TGCAGTGCTAGGCCAGGCGGAAGCTCCTACGAGCAGTACTTC; CDR3aa: CSARPGGSSYEQYF
j_gene: TRBJ2-1; abundance: NA; v_gene: TRBV20-1; d_gene: NA; CDR3nt: TGCAGTGCTAGAGACTTGATCGGATCTGAGCAGTTCTTC; CDR3aa: CSARDLIGSEQFF
j_gene: TRBJ2-7; abundance: NA; v_gene: TRBV3-1; d_gene: NA; CDR3nt: TGTGCCAGCAGCCAAGAGATCAGGCCCCTCGAGCAGTACTTC; CDR3aa: CASSQEIRPLEQYF
j_gene: TRBJ2-6; abundance: few; v_gene: TRBV10-3; d_gene: NA; CDR3nt: TGTGCCATCAGTGAGAGGGCGGCGGAGGCCAACGTCCTGACTTTC; CDR3aa: CAISERAAEANVLTF
j_gene: TRBJ2-7; abundance: few; v_gene: TRBV5-5; d_gene: NA; CDR3nt: TGTGCCAGCAGCTTAGCAGGGGCAGCCACCTACGAGCAGTACTTC; CDR3aa: CASSLAGAATYEQYF
j_gene: TRBJ1-1; abundance: NA; v_gene: TRBV3-1; d_gene: NA; CDR3nt: TGTGCCAGCAGCCTGACAACGAACACTGAAGCTTTCTTT; CDR3aa: CASSLTTNTEAFF
j_gene: TRBJ2-3; abundance: NA; v_gene: TRBV19; d_gene: NA; CDR3nt: TGTGCCAGTAGGCGCCAGGAGGTCCGCACAGATACGCAGTATTTT; CDR3aa: CASRRQEVRTDTQYF
j_gene: TRBJ1-1; abundance: NA; v_gene: TRBV28; d_gene: NA; CDR3nt: TGTGCCAGCAGGTCTTTGGGGGCGCTTTACACTGAAGCTTTCTTT; CDR3aa: CASRSLGALYTEAFF
j_gene: TRBJ2-1; abundance: NA; v_gene: TRBV5-8; d_gene: TRBD2; CDR3nt: TGTGCCTGCAGGCCAAGACTAGCGGGAGGTCGGAATGAGCAGTTCTTC; CDR3aa: CACRPRLAGGRNEQFF
j_gene: TRBJ1-1; abundance: few; v_gene: TRBV28; d_gene: NA; CDR3nt: TGTGCCAGCAGTTTGGGGCAGGGCGAAGCTTTCTTT; CDR3aa: CASSLGQGEAFF
j_gene: TRBJ1-2; abundance: NA; v_gene: TRBV27; d_gene: NA; CDR3nt: TGTGCCAGCAGTTTAGGCGGTCGGGCAGCCAGCTATGGCTACATCTTC; CDR3aa: CASSLGGRAASYGYIF
j_gene: TRBJ2-1; abundance: NA; v_gene: TRBV29-1; d_gene: TRBD1; CDR3nt: TGCAGCGTTGCCCACAGGGGCAATGAGCAGTTCTTC; CDR3aa: CSVAHRGNEQFF
j_gene: TRBJ2-7; abundance: few; v_gene: TRBV28; d_gene: TRBD2; CDR3nt: TGTGCCAGCAGCGAGGCTAGCGGACGGGTGGAGCAGTACTTC; CDR3aa: CASSEASGRVEQYF
j_gene: TRBJ1-1; abundance: NA; v_gene: TRBV28; d_gene: TRBD1; CDR3nt: TGTGCCAGCAGGGACAGGGGTGGGACTTTCTTT; CDR3aa: CASRDRGGTFF
j_gene: TRBJ2-7; abundance: NA; v_gene: TRBV29-1; d_gene: TRBD2; CDR3nt: TGCAGCGTTCCCTCTAGCGGGGGAAATTCCTACGAGCAGTACTTC; CDR3aa: CSVPSSGGNSYEQYF
j_gene: TRBJ1-2; abundance: NA; v_gene: TRBV10-2; d_gene: TRBD1; CDR3nt: TGCGCCAGCAAATCACAGGGGAACTATGGCTACACCTTC; CDR3aa: CASKSQGNYGYTF
j_gene: TRBJ2-5; abundance: NA; v_gene: TRBV30; d_gene: NA; CDR3nt: TGTGCCTGGAGTCCCAACCCAAGGGAGACCCAGTACTTC; CDR3aa: CAWSPNPRETQYF